Shown below are 7 T cell receptor beta chains from a single sample sequenced in a study of long-term antiretroviral therapy in people with HIV. It was version v3.0 of the immunoSEQ assay that was run at survey level. Using immunoSEQ multiplex PCR, the repertoire was profiled, and TCRdb retains in-frame clones only, with some absent. The sample shows 22,000 or so clones, around 80% of them seen only once. Sequencing used unsorted PBMCs, obtained 2.9 years after starting antiretroviral therapy. The receptors come from a woman in her twenties or thirties with HIV.

The gene calls are TRBV15 and TRBJ2-1; TRBD1 is a possible D gene (6 bases). The CDR3 runs 14 residues. With 3 bases removed from V and 1 base from J, the gap between germline ends came to 7 bases. Per germline, CDR1 LNHNV and CDR2 YYDKDF (reference sequence). The CDR3 reads CATSSRGSYNEQFF. The CDR3 nucleotides read TGTGCCACCAGCAGTAGGGGGTCCTACAATGAGCAGTTCTTC.

V and J are TRBV19 and TRBJ1-5, with 7 bases aligning to TRBD1. Trimming at V came to 5 bases and at J to 2 bases, leaving 15 bases not matched to a gene. CDR1 is LNHDA, CDR2 SQIVND, per germline (reference sequence). This CDR3 has 18 residues. The CDR3: CASSPLDRVSSGNQPQHF. The CDR3 bases are TGTGCCAGTAGTCCCCTCGACAGGGTGTCTTCGGGCAATCAGCCCCAGCATTTT. Full variable domain (outside the CDR3, taken from reference TRBV19 and TRBJ1-5): DGGITQSPKYLFRKEGQNVTLSCEQNLNHDAMYWYRQDPGQGLRLIYYSQIVNDFQKGDIAEGYSVSREKKESFPLTVTSAQKNPTAFYLCASSPLDRVSSGNQPQHFGDGTRLSIL.

The rearrangement links TRBV29-1 to TRBJ2-5; 8 nucleotides align to TRBD1. This CDR3 has 14 residues. The junction had 10 bases not matched to a gene; V was cut back by 3 bases and J by 7 bases. Germline CDR1 SQVTM, CDR2 ANQGSEA. The DNA of the CDR3 is TGCAGCGTTGATATCCCAGGGGGCCTTGGGACCCAGTACTTC. It translates to CSVDIPGGLGTQYF.

The rearrangement joins TRBV29-1 to TRBJ1-3, with a possible D match to TRBD1 (5 bases). There are 12 residues in the CDR3. V lost 7 bases and J 0 bases, leaving 7 bases between the germline ends. Per germline, CDR1 SQVTM and CDR2 ANQGSEA. CDR3 in DNA: TGCAGCGCGAGGGGCTCTGGAAACACCATATATTTT. Its protein product is CSARGSGNTIYF.

The count of this clone is one. The rearrangement links TRBV5-1 to TRBJ1-5, with 8 bases matching TRBD1. CDR1 is SGHRS and CDR2 is YFSETQ in the germline V gene. J lost 3 bases, V lost 1 base, and 12 bases had no gene match. The CDR3 loop spans 18 amino acids. The CDR3 DNA is TGCGCCAGCAGCTTGATACCCTCAGGGGGCACCTTCAATCAGCCCCAGCATTTT. Amino acids: CASSLIPSGGTFNQPQHF.

The chain employs TRBV5-6 and TRBJ2-1; D possibly matches TRBD1 or TRBD2 (6 bases each). V lost 1 base to trimming and J lost 12 bases, with 11 bases between them. This CDR3 region has 12 residues. Looked up from germline, CDR1 is SGHDT and CDR2 is YYEEEE. CDR3 DNA: TGTGCCAGCAGCTTGAACGGGGGCGGGCAGTTCTTC. Its protein product is CASSLNGGGQFF.

Only a few counts were recorded for this clone. V and J are TRBV10-1 and TRBJ1-5, with 7 nucleotides matching TRBD1. The V segment lost 6 bases and the J segment 0 bases; nucleotides outside the gene matches: 2. CDR1 and CDR2 from the germline V gene are WNHNN and SYGVQD (reference sequence). The CDR3 sequence is 14 residues long. CDR3 bases: TGCGCCAGCAGGGGACAGACTAGCAATCAGCCCCAGCATTTT. Amino acids: CASRGQTSNQPQHF.